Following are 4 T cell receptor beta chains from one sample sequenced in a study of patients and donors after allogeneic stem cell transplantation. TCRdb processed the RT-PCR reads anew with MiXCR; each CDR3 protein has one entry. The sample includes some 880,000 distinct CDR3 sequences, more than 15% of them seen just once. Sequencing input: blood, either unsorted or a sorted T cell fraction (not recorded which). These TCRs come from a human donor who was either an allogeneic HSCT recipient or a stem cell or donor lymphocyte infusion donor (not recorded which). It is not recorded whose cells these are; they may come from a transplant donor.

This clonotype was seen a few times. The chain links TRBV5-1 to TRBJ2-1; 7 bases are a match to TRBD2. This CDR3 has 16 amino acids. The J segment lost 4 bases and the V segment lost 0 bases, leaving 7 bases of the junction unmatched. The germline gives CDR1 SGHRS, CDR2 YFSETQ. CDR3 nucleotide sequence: TGCGCCAGCAGCTTGGATCTAGCGGCTTATTACAATGAGCAGTTCTTC. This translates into CASSLDLAAYYNEQFF.

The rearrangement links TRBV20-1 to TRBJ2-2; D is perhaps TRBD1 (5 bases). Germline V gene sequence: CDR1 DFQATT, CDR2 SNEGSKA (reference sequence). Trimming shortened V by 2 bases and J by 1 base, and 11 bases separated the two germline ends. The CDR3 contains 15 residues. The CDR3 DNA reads TGCAGTGCTAGAAGGGGCAGCCAGAACACCGGGGAGCTGTTTTTT. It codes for CSARRGSQNTGELFF.

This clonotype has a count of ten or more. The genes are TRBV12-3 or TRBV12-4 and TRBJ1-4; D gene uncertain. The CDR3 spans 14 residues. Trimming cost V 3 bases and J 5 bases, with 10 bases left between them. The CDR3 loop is CASSFEPGNEKLFF. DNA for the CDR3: TGTGCCAGCAGTTTTGAGCCGGGCAATGAAAAACTGTTTTTT.

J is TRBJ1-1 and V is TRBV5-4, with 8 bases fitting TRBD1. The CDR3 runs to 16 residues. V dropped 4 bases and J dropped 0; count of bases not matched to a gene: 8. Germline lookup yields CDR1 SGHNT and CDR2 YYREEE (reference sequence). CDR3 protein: CASSLHPTGVNTEAFF. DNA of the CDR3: TGTGCCAGCAGCCTCCACCCGACAGGGGTGAACACTGAAGCTTTCTTT.